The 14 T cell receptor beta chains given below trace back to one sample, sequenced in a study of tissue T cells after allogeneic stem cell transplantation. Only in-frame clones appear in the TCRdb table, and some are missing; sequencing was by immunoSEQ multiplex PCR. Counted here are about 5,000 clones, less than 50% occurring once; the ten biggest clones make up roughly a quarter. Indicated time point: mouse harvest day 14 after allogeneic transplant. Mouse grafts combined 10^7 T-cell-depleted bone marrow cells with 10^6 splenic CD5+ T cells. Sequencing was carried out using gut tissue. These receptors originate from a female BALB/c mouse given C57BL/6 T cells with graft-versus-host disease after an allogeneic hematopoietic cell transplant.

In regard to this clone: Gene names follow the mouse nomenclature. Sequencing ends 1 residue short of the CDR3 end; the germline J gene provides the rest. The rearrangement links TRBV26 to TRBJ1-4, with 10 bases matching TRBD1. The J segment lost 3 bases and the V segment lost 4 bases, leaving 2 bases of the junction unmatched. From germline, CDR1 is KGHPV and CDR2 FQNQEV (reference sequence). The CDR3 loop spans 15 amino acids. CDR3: CASSRQGAANERLFF. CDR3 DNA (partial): TGTGCCAGCAGTCGACAGGGGGCAGCCAACGAAAGATTATTT.

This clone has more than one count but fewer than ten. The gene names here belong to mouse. Partial CDR3 DNA: TGTGCCAGCTCTCTCACACAAGACACCCAGTAC. Translating gives CASSLTQDTQY. The full CDR3 protein is CASSLTQDTQYF. The chain has TRBV12-2 and TRBJ2-5, with D hard to call. The read ends 1 residue before the CDR3 terminus; that terminus is restored from the germline J gene. The ends were cut back, 0 bases at V and 3 bases at J, with 3 bases in the middle. From germline, CDR1 is SGHLS and CDR2 HYDKME. The CDR3 extends over 12 amino acids.

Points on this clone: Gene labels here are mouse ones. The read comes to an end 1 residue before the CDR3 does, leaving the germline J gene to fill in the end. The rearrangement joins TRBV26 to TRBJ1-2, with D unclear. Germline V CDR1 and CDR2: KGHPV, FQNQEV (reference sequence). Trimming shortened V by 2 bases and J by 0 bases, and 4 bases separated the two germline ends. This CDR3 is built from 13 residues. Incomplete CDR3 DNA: TGTGCCAGCAGTCTGACACCAAACTCCGACTACACC. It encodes CASSLTPNSDYT. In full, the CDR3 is CASSLTPNSDYTF.

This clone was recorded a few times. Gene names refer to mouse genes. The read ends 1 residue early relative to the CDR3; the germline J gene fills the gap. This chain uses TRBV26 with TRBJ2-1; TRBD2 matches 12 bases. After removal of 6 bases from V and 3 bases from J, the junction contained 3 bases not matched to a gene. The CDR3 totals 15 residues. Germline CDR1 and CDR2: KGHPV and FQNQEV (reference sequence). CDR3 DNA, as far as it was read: TGTGCCAGCAGGGGGACTGGGGGGTCCTATGCTGAGCAGTTC. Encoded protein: CASRGTGGSYAEQF. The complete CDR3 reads CASRGTGGSYAEQFF.

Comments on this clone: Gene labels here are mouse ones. This CDR3 is CASSGLGNTGQLYF. CDR3 bases read: TGTGCCAGCAGCGGACTGGGAAACACCGGGCAGCTCTAC. V gene TRBV26 combines with J gene TRBJ2-2, with TRBD2 matching 8 bases. The read halts 1 residue ahead of the CDR3 end, with the missing end drawn from the germline J gene. Germline V gene lookup returns CDR1 KGHPV and CDR2 FQNQEV (reference sequence). The CDR3 is 14 residues long. Trimming at V came to 6 bases and at J to 1 base, leaving 1 base not matched to a gene.

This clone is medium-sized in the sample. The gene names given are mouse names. The CDR3 reads CASSLYWGVEQYF. Partial CDR3 DNA: TGTGCCAGCAGTCTGTATTGGGGGGTTGAACAGTAC. The chain recombines TRBV24 with TRBJ2-7; the match to TRBD2 covers 7 bases. The read terminates 1 residue before the CDR3 end, so the remaining end is supplied by the germline J gene. The CDR3 runs 13 residues. Germline values: CDR1 KGHTA, CDR2 FRNEEI. V trimming: 0 bases; J trimming: 6 bases; junction bases outside the gene matches: 2.

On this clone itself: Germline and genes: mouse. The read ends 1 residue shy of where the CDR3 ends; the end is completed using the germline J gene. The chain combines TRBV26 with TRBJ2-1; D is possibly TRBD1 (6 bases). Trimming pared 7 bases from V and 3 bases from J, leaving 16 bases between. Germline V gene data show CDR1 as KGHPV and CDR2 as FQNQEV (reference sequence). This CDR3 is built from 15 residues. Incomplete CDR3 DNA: TGTGCCAGCATCTTCAGGGGTCGGGGCTATGCTGAGCAGTTC. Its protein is CASIFRGRGYAEQF. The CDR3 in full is CASIFRGRGYAEQFF.

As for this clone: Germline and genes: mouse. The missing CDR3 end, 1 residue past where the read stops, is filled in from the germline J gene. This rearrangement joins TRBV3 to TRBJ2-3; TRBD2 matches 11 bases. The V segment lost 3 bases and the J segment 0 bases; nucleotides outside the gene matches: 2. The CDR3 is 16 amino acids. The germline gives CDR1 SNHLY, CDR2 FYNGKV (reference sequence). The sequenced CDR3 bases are TGTGCCAGCAGCTTGGGACTGGGGGTTAGTGCAGAAACGCTGTAT. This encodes CASSLGLGVSAETLY. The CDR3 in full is CASSLGLGVSAETLYF.

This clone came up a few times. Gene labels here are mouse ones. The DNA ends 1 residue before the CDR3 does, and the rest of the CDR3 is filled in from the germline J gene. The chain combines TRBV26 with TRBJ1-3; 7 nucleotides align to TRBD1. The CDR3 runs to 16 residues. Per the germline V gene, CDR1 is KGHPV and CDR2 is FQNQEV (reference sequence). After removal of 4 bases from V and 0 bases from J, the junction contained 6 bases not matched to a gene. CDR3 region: CASSRLGTASGNTLYF. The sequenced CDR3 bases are TGTGCCAGCAGTCGCCTCGGGACAGCTTCTGGAAATACGCTCTAT. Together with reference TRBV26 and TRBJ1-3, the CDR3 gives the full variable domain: NSKVIQTPRYLVKGQGQKAKMRCIPEKGHPVVFWYQQNKNNEFKFLINFQNQEVLQQIDMTEKRFSAECPSNSPCSLEIQSSEAGDSALYLCASSRLGTASGNTLYFGEGSRLIVV.

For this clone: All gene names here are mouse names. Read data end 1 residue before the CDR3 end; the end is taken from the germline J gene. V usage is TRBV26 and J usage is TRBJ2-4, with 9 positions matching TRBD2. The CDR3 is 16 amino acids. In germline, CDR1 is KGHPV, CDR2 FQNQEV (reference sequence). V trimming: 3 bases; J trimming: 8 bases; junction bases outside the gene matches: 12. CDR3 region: CASSLPRLGEGRTLYF. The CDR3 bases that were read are TGTGCCAGCAGTCTCCCGAGACTGGGGGAAGGTCGCACCTTGTAC.

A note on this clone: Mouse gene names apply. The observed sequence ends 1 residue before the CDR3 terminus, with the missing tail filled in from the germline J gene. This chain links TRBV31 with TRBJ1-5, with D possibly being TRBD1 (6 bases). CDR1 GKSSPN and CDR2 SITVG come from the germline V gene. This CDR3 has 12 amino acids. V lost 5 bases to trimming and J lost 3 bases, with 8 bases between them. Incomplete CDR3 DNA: TGTGCCTGGGCAGGGGTCAACCAGGCTCCGCTT. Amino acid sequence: CAWAGVNQAPL. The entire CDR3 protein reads CAWAGVNQAPLF.

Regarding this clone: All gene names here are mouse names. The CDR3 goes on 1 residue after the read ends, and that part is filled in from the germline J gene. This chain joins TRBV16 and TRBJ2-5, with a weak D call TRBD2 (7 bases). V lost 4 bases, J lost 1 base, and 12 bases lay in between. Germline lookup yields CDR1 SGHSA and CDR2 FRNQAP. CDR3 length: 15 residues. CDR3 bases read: TGTGCAAGCAGCTCCCGGGGGGCGCACCAAGACACCCAGTAC. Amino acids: CASSSRGAHQDTQY. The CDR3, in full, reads CASSSRGAHQDTQYF.

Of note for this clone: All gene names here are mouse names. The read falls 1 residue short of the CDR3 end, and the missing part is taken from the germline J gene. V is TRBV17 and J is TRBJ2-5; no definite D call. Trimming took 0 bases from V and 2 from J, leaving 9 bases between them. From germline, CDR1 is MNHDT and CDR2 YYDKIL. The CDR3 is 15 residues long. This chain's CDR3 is CASSRDSPAQDTQYF. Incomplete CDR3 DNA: TGTGCTAGCAGTAGAGATTCACCCGCCCAAGACACCCAGTAC.

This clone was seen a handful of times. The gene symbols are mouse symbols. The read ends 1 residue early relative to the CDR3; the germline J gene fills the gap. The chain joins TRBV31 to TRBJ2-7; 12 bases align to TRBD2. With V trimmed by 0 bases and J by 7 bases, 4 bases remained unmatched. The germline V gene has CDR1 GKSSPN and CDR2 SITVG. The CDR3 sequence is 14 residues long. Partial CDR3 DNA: TGTGCCTGGAGTCTCGGGACTGGGGGGCTGGAACAGTAC. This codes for CAWSLGTGGLEQY. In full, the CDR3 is CAWSLGTGGLEQYF.